This is a list of T cell receptor beta chains from one sample in a study of blood T cells in healthy people across ages. TCRdb used MiXCR to reprocess the 5' RACE reads, holding one entry per CDR3 protein. The table has over 1.5 million distinct CDR3 sequences, around half seen once. Material for sequencing was blood. These TCRs come from a woman in her thirties or forties in good health. Each CDR3 is given with its conserved first and last residue. D genes are given only for firm matches. The size of a clone is reported for some rows only, either as once, few or many, or as a class for expanded clones.

v_call	clone_size	j_call	d_call	cdr3_aa	cdr3_nt
TRBV20-1	.	TRBJ2-3	.	CSARESTDTQYF	TGCAGTGCTAGAGAGAGCACAGATACGCAGTATTTT
TRBV5-1	few	TRBJ1-4	TRBD1	CASSVRGRFEKLFF	TGCGCCAGCAGCGTCAGGGGGCGCTTTGAAAAACTGTTTTTT
TRBV20-1	few	TRBJ2-7	.	CSARLAGGGDEQYF	TGCAGTGCTAGGCTGGCAGGGGGAGGGGACGAGCAGTACTTC
TRBV6-2/TRBV6-3	few	TRBJ2-4	.	CASSNYRGDIQYF	TGTGCCAGCAGCAACTATAGGGGAGACATTCAGTACTTC
TRBV20-1	.	TRBJ2-1	.	CSANPQGRLLANEQFF	TGCAGTGCCAATCCTCAGGGGCGCCTCTTGGCCAATGAGCAGTTCTTC
TRBV29-1	many	TRBJ2-5	.	CSATGQGDPQETQYF	TGCAGCGCCACCGGCCAGGGAGACCCTCAAGAGACCCAGTACTTC
TRBV25-1	few	TRBJ1-2	.	CASSAPRKGALYGYTF	TGTGCCAGCAGTGCACCCCGGAAAGGGGCTCTCTATGGCTACACCTTC
TRBV29-1	.	TRBJ2-1	.	CSVEKRSSYNEQFF	TGCAGCGTTGAGAAGCGGAGCTCCTACAATGAGCAGTTCTTC
TRBV4-3	.	TRBJ2-3	TRBD2	CASSQDYRGLAGDTDTQYF	TGCGCCAGCAGCCAAGATTACCGCGGGCTAGCGGGGGACACAGATACGCAGTATTTT
TRBV5-6	.	TRBJ1-2	.	CASSGRINYGYTF	TGTGCCAGCAGCGGGAGGATTAACTATGGCTACACCTTC
TRBV20-1	once	TRBJ1-4	.	CSASSRGRNEKLFF	TGCAGTGCTAGTTCGAGGGGACGTAATGAAAAACTGTTTTTT
TRBV20-1	few	TRBJ2-5	TRBD2	CSARGLGLVGETQYF	TGCAGTGCTAGAGGACTGGGACTAGTAGGAGAGACCCAGTACTTC
TRBV6-2/TRBV6-3	.	TRBJ1-5	.	CASSYSAGGGVGNQPQHF	TGTGCCAGCAGTTACTCTGCCGGCGGGGGGGTCGGGAATCAGCCCCAGCATTTT
TRBV29-1	.	TRBJ2-2	TRBD2	CSGGGTNTGELFF	TGCAGCGGCGGGGGGACCAACACCGGGGAGCTGTTTTTT
TRBV6-4	.	TRBJ2-7	.	CASSDPHSYEQYF	TGTGCCAGCAGTGATCCACACTCCTACGAGCAGTACTTC